This T cell receptor beta chain is from a study of T cells in localized non-small cell lung cancer. Produced via immunoSEQ multiplex PCR; TCRdb's table is partial and in-frame only. The sample consists of fewer than 15,000 clones, 28% of them appearing once. This clonotype was sampled from a female donor older than 55 with stage I lung adenocarcinoma. The sequencing used lung tumor tissue, collected before any cancer treatment.

CDR3 residues: CASSLGNNEQFF. CDR3 nucleotide sequence: TGTGCCAGCAGCTTAGGGAACAATGAGCAGTTCTTC. V and J are TRBV9 and TRBJ2-1, with D unclear. Per the germline V gene, CDR1 is SGDLS and CDR2 is YYNGEE. This CDR3 has 12 amino acids. Trimming removed 4 bases at V and 5 bases at J, with 7 bases between.